The 17 T cell receptor beta chains given below trace back to one sample, sequenced in a study of tumor-infiltrating lymphocytes in localized non-small cell lung cancer. Clones were sequenced by immunoSEQ multiplex PCR, and TCRdb holds only the in-frame ones, with some missing. The sample has about 6,000 clones, 76% seen once. Sequencing used lung tumor tissue. The receptors here all came from a human donor with non-small cell lung cancer.

The rearrangement uses TRBV30 and TRBJ2-7, with D uncertain. Trimming took 0 bases from V and 2 from J, leaving 11 bases between them. The CDR3 totals 14 residues. In germline, CDR1 is GTSNPN, CDR2 SVGIG (reference sequence). The CDR3 loop is CAWSVRPTAYEQYF. The CDR3 bases are TGTGCCTGGAGTGTCAGACCAACAGCCTACGAGCAGTACTTC.

The chain recombines TRBV11-3 with TRBJ2-7; possibly TRBD1 for D (6 bases). Germline CDR1 SGHNT, CDR2 YENEEA. The CDR3 consists of 14 residues. Trimming left V 5 bases short and J 3 bases short, with 14 bases between. The CDR3 nucleotides read TGTGCCAGCAGCCCAAGGACAGCAAACTACGAGCAGTACTTC. Protein sequence: CASSPRTANYEQYF.

This clone was recorded a few times. V and J are TRBV11-3 and TRBJ1-1, with D uncertain. V was cut by 6 bases and J by 1 base, with 9 bases left in between. The CDR3 length is 13 residues. Germline CDR1 and CDR2: SGHNT and YENEEA. CDR3 coding DNA: TGTGCCAGCAGACCGCCGGGGAACACTGAAGCTTTCTTT. The encoded protein is CASRPPGNTEAFF. Full variable domain (outside the CDR3, taken from reference TRBV11-3 and TRBJ1-1): EAGVVQSPRYKIIEKKQPVAFWCNPISGHNTLYWYLQNLGQGPELLIRYENEEAVDDSQLPKDRFSAERLKGVDSTLKIQPAELGDSAVYLCASRPPGNTEAFFGQGTRLTVV.

The chain combines TRBV2 with TRBJ2-7; the match to TRBD1 covers 8 bases. Germline V lookup: CDR1 SNHLY, CDR2 FYNNEI. There are 15 residues in the CDR3. Trimming took 5 bases from V and 4 from J; bases not matched to a gene: 10. CDR3 DNA: TGTGCCAGCAGTCTAATTACGGACAGGGCGTACGAGCAGTACTTC. This translates into CASSLITDRAYEQYF.

The chain joins TRBV9 to TRBJ2-2; the match to TRBD2 covers 10 bases. CDR1 is SGDLS and CDR2 is YYNGEE in the germline V gene. The CDR3 sequence is 16 residues long. Trimming took 5 bases from V and 4 from J; bases not matched to a gene: 8. The CDR3 nucleotides are TGTGCCAGCAGGGGGAGCGGGAGGGACATCACCGGGGAGCTGTTTTTT. The encoded protein is CASRGSGRDITGELFF.

This clone has just one count. V and J are TRBV9 and TRBJ2-6, with D maybe TRBD1 (5 bases). There are 14 residues in the CDR3. Germline CDR1 SGDLS, CDR2 YYNGEE. The V and J ends lost 5 bases and 2 bases respectively, with 8 bases between them. CDR3 amino acids: CASSGHAGANVLTF. CDR3 bases: TGTGCCAGCAGTGGACACGCTGGGGCCAACGTCCTGACTTTC.

The sample holds a few counts of this clone. The chain recombines TRBV6-1 with TRBJ1-5, with 9 nucleotides matching TRBD1. This CDR3 has 14 amino acids. In germline, CDR1 is MNHNS, CDR2 SASEGT. V lost 8 bases, J lost 3 bases, and 5 bases stayed unmatched. This CDR3 reads CASAGQGYNQPQHF. CDR3 sequence (DNA): TGTGCCAGCGCCGGACAGGGGTACAATCAGCCCCAGCATTTT.

The chain recombines TRBV6-6 with TRBJ2-1; tentatively, D is TRBD2 (7 bases). The CDR3 has 14 amino acids. Germline lookup yields CDR1 MNHNY and CDR2 SVGAGI (reference sequence). The V end was cut by 0 bases, the J end by 7 bases, with 10 bases between. The CDR3 is CASSYSGGRNEQFF. The CDR3 DNA sequence: TGTGCCAGCAGTTACTCGGGGGGGCGGAATGAGCAGTTCTTC.

The gene calls are TRBV5-1 and TRBJ2-7; the match to TRBD2 covers 9 bases. Per germline, CDR1 SGHRS and CDR2 YFSETQ. The CDR3 runs to 14 residues. Trimming took 0 bases from V and 7 from J; bases not matched to a gene: 5. The CDR3: CASSLEGLASEQYF. CDR3 nucleotide sequence: TGCGCCAGCAGCTTGGAGGGACTAGCAAGTGAGCAGTACTTC.

V usage is TRBV11-2 and J usage is TRBJ2-1, with 8 bases matching TRBD2. Germline CDR1 and CDR2: SGHAT and FQNNGV. V lost 5 bases to trimming and J lost 7 bases; unmatched junction nucleotides: 16. The CDR3 consists of 17 residues. The chain's CDR3 is CASSPAIGSGRVNEQFF. The DNA of the CDR3 is TGTGCCAGCAGCCCCGCCATTGGAAGCGGGAGAGTGAATGAGCAGTTCTTC.

J is TRBJ2-2 and V is TRBV9, with D unresolved. In germline, CDR1 is SGDLS, CDR2 YYNGEE. Trimming stripped 0 bases from V and 3 bases from J, with 6 bases between. The CDR3 is made up of 14 amino acids. The CDR3 here is CASSVGSYTGELFF. For the CDR3, the DNA is TGTGCCAGCAGCGTAGGATCGTACACCGGGGAGCTGTTTTTT.

This sequence joins TRBV11-3 and TRBJ2-3; TRBD2 is a possible D gene (5 bases). The V and J ends lost 5 bases and 2 bases respectively, with 11 bases between them. The CDR3 consists of 14 residues. Germline V CDR1 and CDR2: SGHNT, YENEEA. The CDR3: CASSQGLNTDTQYF. CDR3 nucleotide sequence: TGTGCCAGCAGCCAAGGACTGAACACAGATACGCAGTATTTT.

The V and J genes are TRBV19 and TRBJ1-2; 9 positions agree with TRBD1. The CDR3 has 13 amino acids. V shed 7 bases, J shed 6 bases, and the junction held 6 bases outside the gene matches. Germline lookup yields CDR1 LNHDA and CDR2 SQIVND (reference sequence). The CDR3, as DNA: TGTGCCAGTACCCCCGGGACAGGGCATGGCTACACCTTC. It specifies CASTPGTGHGYTF.

The V and J genes are TRBV6-4 and TRBJ2-3, with 12 bases lining up with TRBD2. The V gene end was trimmed by 2 bases and the J gene end by 7 bases; junction bases not matched to a gene: 7. CDR1 is MRHNA and CDR2 is SNTAGT in the germline V gene. The CDR3 is 16 amino acids. CDR3 sequence (DNA): TGTGCCAGCAGTGACGGGACTAGCGGGCCAAGAAATACGCAGTATTTT. This codes for CASSDGTSGPRNTQYF.

The rearrangement links TRBV7-2 to TRBJ1-1, with a possible D match to TRBD1 (5 bases). This CDR3 is 15 amino acids long. Trimming removed 5 bases at V and 3 bases at J, with 16 bases between. CDR1 is SGHTA, CDR2 FQGNSA, per germline. The CDR3 DNA is TGTGCCAGCAGCGTTCAGGGAAGGTGGGACACTGAAGCTTTCTTT. It yields the protein CASSVQGRWDTEAFF.

The chain uses TRBV7-2 and TRBJ2-1; tentative D call: TRBD2 (5 bases). The germline V gene has CDR1 SGHTA and CDR2 FQGNSA. V shed 0 bases and J shed 5 bases, with 14 bases lying between them. CDR3 length: 16 amino acids. CDR3 region: CASSLALMRVHNEQFF. For the CDR3, the DNA is TGTGCCAGCAGCTTAGCACTGATGCGGGTGCACAATGAGCAGTTCTTC.

The chain carries TRBV11-3 and TRBJ1-1; D call uncertain. This CDR3 has 14 amino acids. From germline, CDR1 is SGHNT and CDR2 YENEEA. V was cut by 10 bases and J by 7 bases, with 22 bases left in between. The CDR3, as DNA: TGTGCCACCAAACCCGGGCCCCTTGGAGGTGAAGCTTTCTTT. It yields the protein CATKPGPLGGEAFF.